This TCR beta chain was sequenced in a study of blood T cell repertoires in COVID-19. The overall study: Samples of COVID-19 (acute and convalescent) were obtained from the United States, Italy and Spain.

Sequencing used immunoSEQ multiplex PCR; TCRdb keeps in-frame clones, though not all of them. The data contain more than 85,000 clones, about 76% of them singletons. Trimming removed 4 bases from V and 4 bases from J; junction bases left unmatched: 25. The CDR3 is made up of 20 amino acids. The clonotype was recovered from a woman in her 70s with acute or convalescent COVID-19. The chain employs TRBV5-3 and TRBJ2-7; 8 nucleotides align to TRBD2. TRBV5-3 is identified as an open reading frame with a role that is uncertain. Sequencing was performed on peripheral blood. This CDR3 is CARSLVRRTAAGAPLYEQYF. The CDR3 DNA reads TGTGCCAGAAGCCTGGTCCGACGGACCGCAGCGGGGGCACCCCTATACGAGCAGTACTTC.